This is a list of T cell receptor beta chains from one sample in a study of shared clonotypes between healthy human individuals. Using immunoSEQ multiplex PCR, the repertoire was profiled, and TCRdb retains in-frame clones only, with some absent. The sample has more than 500,000 clones, 90% to 96% seen once. The sequencing sample was made of naive CD4+ T cells sorted from blood. The receptors were gathered from a woman aged 25 to 45 in good health. Both conserved end residues are part of each CDR3. A D gene is named only where the DNA matches it firmly. Expanded clones get a size class; other rows say once, few or many, or leave the size out.

d_gene: TRBD1
v_gene: TRBV5-1
j_gene: TRBJ2-7
abundance: once
len: 14
CDR3aa: CASSRGQGLAEQYF
CDR3nt: TGCGCCAGCAGCCGGGGACAGGGGTTGGCCGAGCAGTACTTC

d_gene: NA
v_gene: TRBV11-2
j_gene: TRBJ2-7
abundance: NA
len: 16
CDR3aa: CASSKARDSISYEQYF
CDR3nt: TGTGCCAGCAGCAAGGCCCGGGACTCCATCTCCTACGAGCAGTACTTC

d_gene: NA
v_gene: TRBV6-5
j_gene: TRBJ2-5
abundance: NA
len: 12
CDR3aa: CASSPRLGTQYF
CDR3nt: TGTGCCAGCAGTCCTAGACTGGGGACCCAGTACTTC

d_gene: NA
v_gene: TRBV6-5
j_gene: TRBJ2-5
abundance: NA
len: 13
CDR3aa: CASSPRREETQYF
CDR3nt: TGTGCCAGCAGTCCTCGGAGGGAAGAGACCCAGTACTTC

d_gene: NA
v_gene: TRBV19
j_gene: TRBJ2-5
abundance: NA
len: 18
CDR3aa: CASSIEGGVRVGGETQYF
CDR3nt: TGTGCCAGTAGTATAGAAGGAGGGGTGAGGGTTGGAGGTGAGACCCAGTACTTC

d_gene: NA
v_gene: TRBV6-1
j_gene: TRBJ1-5
abundance: NA
len: 14
CDR3aa: CASSEVGGNQPQHF
CDR3nt: TGTGCCAGCAGTGAAGTGGGAGGCAATCAGCCCCAGCATTTT

d_gene: NA
v_gene: TRBV5-1
j_gene: TRBJ1-1
abundance: once
len: 16
CDR3aa: CASSLVQGLQNTEAFF
CDR3nt: TGCGCCAGCAGCTTGGTTCAAGGTTTGCAAAACACTGAAGCTTTCTTT

d_gene: NA
v_gene: TRBV29-1
j_gene: TRBJ2-7
abundance: NA
len: 11
CDR3aa: CSVRGYGEQYF
CDR3nt: TGCAGCGTTAGGGGGTACGGCGAGCAGTACTTC

d_gene: TRBD1
v_gene: TRBV4-1
j_gene: TRBJ1-1
abundance: NA
len: 15
CDR3aa: CASSQTGQVGTEAFF
CDR3nt: TGCGCCAGCAGCCAAACAGGACAGGTCGGCACTGAAGCTTTCTTT

d_gene: TRBD1
v_gene: TRBV7-9
j_gene: TRBJ2-1
abundance: NA
len: 14
CDR3aa: CASSSGQGENEQFF
CDR3nt: TGTGCCAGCAGCTCGGGCCAGGGGGAGAATGAGCAGTTCTTC

d_gene: TRBD2
v_gene: TRBV4-2
j_gene: TRBJ2-7
abundance: NA
len: 16
CDR3aa: CASSPGLAGGTHEQYF
CDR3nt: TGTGCCAGCAGCCCGGGACTAGCGGGAGGTACCCACGAGCAGTACTTC

d_gene: NA
v_gene: TRBV28
j_gene: TRBJ2-5
abundance: NA
len: 15
CDR3aa: CASSFFGVAGETQYF
CDR3nt: TGTGCCAGCAGTTTTTTTGGGGTGGCGGGGGAGACCCAGTACTTC

d_gene: TRBD2
v_gene: TRBV28
j_gene: TRBJ2-2
abundance: NA
len: 11
CDR3aa: CASSLGGRLFF
CDR3nt: TGTGCCAGCAGTTTGGGGGGGAGACTGTTTTTT

d_gene: TRBD1
v_gene: TRBV6-5
j_gene: TRBJ2-7
abundance: NA
len: 14
CDR3aa: CASSYGDRAYEQYF
CDR3nt: TGTGCCAGCAGTTACGGAGACAGGGCGTACGAGCAGTACTTC

d_gene: NA
v_gene: TRBV28
j_gene: TRBJ1-1
abundance: NA
len: 14
CDR3aa: CASSSDPANTEAFF
CDR3nt: TGTGCCAGCAGTTCAGACCCTGCGAACACTGAAGCTTTCTTT

d_gene: TRBD1
v_gene: TRBV28
j_gene: TRBJ1-2
abundance: NA
len: 12
CDR3aa: CATQTGGDGYTF
CDR3nt: TGTGCCACCCAAACAGGGGGAGATGGCTACACCTTC

d_gene: TRBD2
v_gene: TRBV7-2
j_gene: TRBJ2-2
abundance: NA
len: 16
CDR3aa: CASSLVAGVVTGELFF
CDR3nt: TGTGCCAGCAGCTTAGTAGCGGGAGTAGTCACCGGGGAGCTGTTTTTT

d_gene: NA
v_gene: TRBV5-1
j_gene: TRBJ2-1
abundance: NA
len: 15
CDR3aa: CASSLEGGSYNEQFF
CDR3nt: TGCGCCAGCAGCTTGGAGGGTGGCTCCTACAATGAGCAGTTCTTC

d_gene: NA
v_gene: TRBV2
j_gene: TRBJ2-7
abundance: NA
len: 12
CDR3aa: CASAQGPYEQYF
CDR3nt: TGTGCCAGCGCTCAGGGCCCCTACGAGCAGTACTTC

d_gene: TRBD1
v_gene: TRBV5-4
j_gene: TRBJ2-7
abundance: NA
len: 15
CDR3aa: CASSSQVRGPQEQYF
CDR3nt: TGTGCCAGCAGCTCCCAAGTGAGGGGGCCTCAAGAGCAGTACTTC

d_gene: TRBD1
v_gene: TRBV6-6
j_gene: TRBJ1-2
abundance: NA
len: 14
CDR3aa: CASSYSDRDYGYTF
CDR3nt: TGTGCCAGCAGTTACTCCGACAGGGACTATGGCTACACCTTC

d_gene: NA
v_gene: TRBV9
j_gene: TRBJ2-1
abundance: NA
len: 16
CDR3aa: CASSPKTGVLYNEQFF
CDR3nt: TGTGCCAGCAGCCCAAAGACGGGAGTTCTCTACAATGAGCAGTTCTTC

d_gene: TRBD2
v_gene: TRBV18
j_gene: TRBJ2-7
abundance: NA
len: 16
CDR3aa: CASSPGLAGVVAEQYF
CDR3nt: TGTGCCAGCTCACCGGGACTAGCGGGGGTCGTTGCAGAGCAGTACTTC

d_gene: TRBD2
v_gene: TRBV28
j_gene: TRBJ2-5
abundance: NA
len: 16
CDR3aa: CASSSGASGRGETQYF
CDR3nt: TGTGCCAGCAGTTCCGGGGCTAGCGGGAGAGGTGAGACCCAGTACTTC

d_gene: NA
v_gene: TRBV15
j_gene: TRBJ2-7
abundance: NA
len: 15
CDR3aa: CATSRDRGASYEQYF
CDR3nt: TGTGCCACCAGCAGAGACAGAGGAGCCTCCTACGAGCAGTACTTC

d_gene: NA
v_gene: TRBV7-2
j_gene: TRBJ2-7
abundance: NA
len: 13
CDR3aa: CASSPRLGYEQYF
CDR3nt: TGTGCCAGCAGCCCACGGCTAGGGTACGAGCAGTACTTC

d_gene: TRBD2
v_gene: TRBV7-2
j_gene: TRBJ2-1
abundance: NA
len: 15
CDR3aa: CASSSESGTINEQFF
CDR3nt: TGTGCCAGCAGCTCGGAATCCGGGACTATCAATGAGCAGTTCTTC

d_gene: NA
v_gene: TRBV7-9
j_gene: TRBJ2-4
abundance: NA
len: 14
CDR3aa: CASSQISGGNIQYF
CDR3nt: TGTGCCAGCAGCCAAATAAGCGGAGGAAACATTCAGTACTTC

d_gene: NA
v_gene: TRBV18
j_gene: TRBJ1-2
abundance: NA
len: 16
CDR3aa: CASSPLGQKINYGYTF
CDR3nt: TGTGCCAGCTCACCTTTAGGACAGAAAATTAACTATGGCTACACCTTC

d_gene: NA
v_gene: TRBV5-1
j_gene: TRBJ2-3
abundance: NA
len: 16
CDR3aa: CASSLVSGVSTDTQYF
CDR3nt: TGCGCCAGCAGCTTGGTGTCTGGGGTGAGCACAGATACGCAGTATTTT

d_gene: TRBD1
v_gene: TRBV27
j_gene: TRBJ1-1
abundance: NA
len: 15
CDR3aa: CASTDAGGGGTEAFF
CDR3nt: TGTGCCAGCACCGACGCAGGGGGCGGAGGGACTGAAGCTTTCTTT

d_gene: NA
v_gene: TRBV9
j_gene: TRBJ1-1
abundance: few
len: 14
CDR3aa: CASSPRRAYTEAFF
CDR3nt: TGTGCCAGCAGCCCCCGCAGGGCCTACACTGAAGCTTTCTTT

d_gene: TRBD2
v_gene: TRBV7-3
j_gene: TRBJ2-1
abundance: NA
len: 13
CDR3aa: CASSSGLAGEQFF
CDR3nt: TGTGCCAGCAGTTCGGGACTAGCGGGAGAGCAGTTCTTC

d_gene: TRBD2
v_gene: TRBV7-8
j_gene: TRBJ2-1
abundance: NA
len: 20
CDR3aa: CASSLPKGLAGGSSYNEQFF
CDR3nt: TGTGCCAGCAGCTTACCGAAAGGACTAGCGGGAGGTAGCTCCTACAATGAGCAGTTCTTC

d_gene: NA
v_gene: TRBV4-1
j_gene: TRBJ1-1
abundance: NA
len: 15
CDR3aa: CASSQDFTDNTEAFF
CDR3nt: TGCGCCAGCAGCCAAGATTTTACGGATAACACTGAAGCTTTCTTT

d_gene: NA
v_gene: TRBV15
j_gene: TRBJ1-1
abundance: once
len: 15
CDR3aa: CATRQVSLWNTEAFF
CDR3nt: TGTGCCACCAGGCAGGTGAGTTTATGGAACACTGAAGCTTTCTTT

d_gene: NA
v_gene: TRBV20-1
j_gene: TRBJ2-5
abundance: NA
len: 10
CDR3aa: CSARDLDQYF
CDR3nt: TGCAGTGCTAGAGATCTTGACCAGTACTTC

d_gene: NA
v_gene: TRBV18
j_gene: TRBJ2-1
abundance: once
len: 14
CDR3aa: CASSPVNGHNEQFF
CDR3nt: TGTGCCAGCTCACCAGTAAATGGACACAATGAGCAGTTCTTC